One sample yielded the 22 T cell receptor beta chains listed below, sequenced in a study of blood T cells in healthy people across ages. A second PCR of 7 to 11 cycles used a sample-barcoded 5' primer and a J-beta primer mix. TCRdb redid the calling of the 5' RACE reads with MiXCR, one entry per CDR3 protein. The data contain some 890,000 distinct CDR3 sequences, under 35% of them singletons. A further study also used this sample, focusing on T cells of mothers and their children.

Sequencing was performed on blood. The origin of the receptors is a woman aged 40 to 55 in good health.

This clonotype turned up a few times. CDR3 in DNA: TGCGCCAGCAGCCAAGATTGGGGGAACACTGAAGCTTTCTTT. Its protein is CASSQDWGNTEAFF. V and J are TRBV4-1 and TRBJ1-1; D remains ambiguous. The germline V gene encodes CDR1 MGHRA and CDR2 YSYEKL. This CDR3 comprises 14 residues. Between the trimmed V and J ends, which lost 0 bases and 1 base, there was a span of 6 bases.

This clonotype was seen many times. The chain links TRBV5-1 to TRBJ2-1; 7 bases match TRBD2. Germline V gene lookup returns CDR1 SGHRS and CDR2 YFSETQ. V was clipped by 0 bases and J by 3 bases; unmatched bases: 6. This CDR3 is built from 16 residues. The CDR3 reads CASSLAPRGSYNEQFF. The CDR3 bases are TGCGCCAGCAGCTTGGCCCCGCGGGGGAGCTACAATGAGCAGTTCTTC.

The chain recombines TRBV7-8 with TRBJ1-6; no clear D gene. The CDR3 covers 15 residues. The V and J ends lost 3 bases and 0 bases respectively, with 6 bases between them. CDR1 is SGHVS, CDR2 FQNEAQ, per germline. Here the CDR3 DNA reads TGTGCCAGCAGCTTCGAGAGCTCCTATAATTCACCCCTCCACTTT. Translating gives CASSFESSYNSPLHF.

V is TRBV12-3 or TRBV12-4 and J is TRBJ2-3; D is possibly TRBD2 (6 bases). This CDR3 is 14 amino acids long. Trimming took off 8 bases at V and 0 bases at J, with 12 bases between the two ends. CDR3 sequence reads: CASGAGPSTDTQYF. CDR3 DNA: TGTGCCAGCGGGGCGGGGCCTAGCACAGATACGCAGTATTTT.

This clonotype was seen ten or more times. The chain is built from TRBV5-6 and TRBJ1-6; D may be TRBD1 (6 bases). The V end was cut by 2 bases, the J end by 1 base, with 19 bases between. The length of the CDR3 is 19 residues. Germline V gene lookup returns CDR1 SGHDT and CDR2 YYEEEE. CDR3 sequence reads: CASSFIRDTFLSYNSPLHF. For the CDR3, the DNA is TGTGCCAGCAGCTTCATCCGGGACACCTTTCTTTCCTATAATTCACCCCTCCACTTT.

The gene calls are TRBV20-1 and TRBJ2-3, with D maybe TRBD2 (6 bases). Trimming stripped 4 bases from V and 11 bases from J, with 22 bases between. CDR1 is DFQATT and CDR2 is SNEGSKA in the germline V gene (reference sequence). This CDR3 is built from 14 residues. CDR3 in amino acids: CSATEHGSSTGQYF. The CDR3 nucleotides are TGCAGTGCTACAGAACACGGGAGCTCCACTGGGCAGTATTTT.

This clonotype was seen ten or more times. The chain joins TRBV20-1 to TRBJ2-7, with unresolved D. Germline CDR1 reads DFQATT; CDR2 reads SNEGSKA (reference sequence). The CDR3 has 12 residues. The V end lost 2 bases, the J end lost 5 bases, and 10 bases lay between the germline ends. The CDR3 here is CSARSGIDEQYF. DNA for the CDR3: TGCAGTGCTAGATCTGGGATCGACGAGCAGTACTTC.

This rearrangement joins TRBV5-1 to TRBJ2-5, with 12 bases aligning to TRBD2. Germline lookup yields CDR1 SGHRS and CDR2 YFSETQ. V lost 2 bases and J lost 4; bases outside the gene matches: 3. The length of the CDR3 is 15 residues. In DNA form, the CDR3 reads TGCGCCAGCAGCTTACTACTAGCGGGGGGAGAGACCCAGTACTTC. It specifies CASSLLLAGGETQYF.

This clonotype was observed once. CDR3 protein: CSAASRTGRNEQYF. The CDR3 DNA is TGCAGTGCGGCGTCCCGGACAGGGCGAAACGAGCAGTACTTC. This chain connects TRBV20-1 to TRBJ2-5, with TRBD1 matching 8 bases. The DNA end is more similar to TRBJ2-7, so the J call may be wrong. The length of the CDR3 is 14 residues. Germline CDR1 DFQATT, CDR2 SNEGSKA (reference sequence).

This sequence joins TRBV12-3 or TRBV12-4 and TRBJ2-1; TRBD1 or TRBD2 may be the D gene (5 bases each). CDR3 length equals 11 residues. With 6 bases removed from V and 8 bases from J, the gap between germline ends came to 8 bases. CDR3 in amino acids: CASSRGHEQFF. The CDR3 coding sequence is TGTGCCAGCAGCCGGGGACATGAGCAGTTCTTC.

The sample holds many counts of this clonotype. The V gene is TRBV28, the J gene TRBJ2-1; D might be TRBD1 or TRBD2, each matching 6 bases. CDR1 is MDHEN and CDR2 is SYDVKM in the germline V gene. CDR3 length: 17 residues. V was cut by 2 bases and J by 8 bases, with 22 bases left in between. The CDR3 coding sequence is TGTGCCAGCAGTTTAGCAGCCCCGGGGGCCTGGAAAGATGAGCAGTTCTTC. Translated, it gives CASSLAAPGAWKDEQFF.

The chain combines TRBV29-1 with TRBJ2-2, with D perhaps TRBD1 (6 bases). CDR1 and CDR2 from the germline V gene are SQVTM and ANQGSEA. This CDR3 comprises 15 residues. V lost 0 bases to trimming and J lost 5 bases, with 13 bases between them. CDR3 nucleotide sequence: TGCAGCGTTGAAGACATTACAGGGTTGACCGGGGAGCTGTTTTTT. Translated: CSVEDITGLTGELFF.

The V gene is TRBV3-1, the J gene TRBJ1-2; no reliable D call. The CDR3 covers 14 residues. Germline CDR1 and CDR2: LGHDT and YNNKEL (reference sequence). Deletions cut 11 bases from V and 7 bases from J, with 23 bases between. This chain's CDR3 is CAPSPLGGEGGYTF. For the CDR3, the DNA is TGTGCCCCCAGCCCCCTGGGCGGGGAAGGTGGCTACACCTTC.

This sequence joins TRBV3-1 and TRBJ2-2; D is undetermined. V shed 3 bases and J shed 4 bases, with 6 bases lying between them. The CDR3 is 13 amino acids. Looked up from germline, CDR1 is LGHDT and CDR2 is YNNKEL (reference sequence). CDR3: CASSQVVTGELFF. The CDR3 nucleotides are TGTGCCAGCAGCCAGGTGGTCACCGGGGAGCTGTTTTTT.

This clonotype was seen a few times. The chain carries TRBV6-2 or TRBV6-3 and TRBJ1-2, with 8 bases fitting TRBD1. The CDR3 covers 18 residues. Germline CDR1 and CDR2: MNHEY and SVGEGT. V lost 5 bases and J lost 2; bases outside the gene matches: 16. CDR3 bases: TGTGCCAGCAGTCCGCGACAGGGGCCCATAACCCGAAACTATGGCTACACCTTC. Amino acids: CASSPRQGPITRNYGYTF.

This clonotype was found a few times. The V and J genes are TRBV3-1 and TRBJ2-1; TRBD1 is a possible D gene (5 bases). The CDR3 is 16 residues long. Germline CDR1 reads LGHDT; CDR2 reads YNNKEL (reference sequence). Trimming took 4 bases from V and 0 from J, leaving 13 bases between them. The CDR3 region is CASSRDSHYSYNEQFF. In DNA form, the CDR3 reads TGTGCCAGCAGCCGAGACAGTCACTACTCCTACAATGAGCAGTTCTTC.

This clonotype was observed a single time. This chain connects TRBV28 to TRBJ2-4, with D possibly being TRBD1 (5 bases). The end of the DNA aligns better with TRBJ2-5, so the J call may be wrong. CDR1 is MDHEN, CDR2 SYDVKM, per germline. The CDR3 extends over 14 amino acids. CDR3 protein: CASRPPSDRETQYF. The CDR3 DNA is TGTGCCAGCAGACCGCCCTCAGACAGAGAGACCCAGTACTTC.

The rearrangement uses TRBV28 and TRBJ1-1, with D perhaps TRBD1 (6 bases). Trimming left V 6 bases short and J 10 bases short, with 15 bases between. The CDR3 sequence is 12 residues long. Germline lookup yields CDR1 MDHEN and CDR2 SYDVKM. CDR3 sequence reads: CASSQTQGRAFF. As DNA, the CDR3 is TGTGCCAGCAGCCAAACGCAGGGGAGAGCTTTCTTT.

This clonotype has a count of ten or more. This chain links TRBV18 with TRBJ2-4, with TRBD1 matching over 12 bases. V was clipped by 2 bases and J by 5 bases; unmatched bases: 1. Germline V CDR1 and CDR2: KGHSH, LQKENI. CDR3 length equals 15 residues. For the CDR3, the DNA is TGTGCCAGCTCACCAGGGACAGGGGGCCAAAACATTCAGTACTTC. Amino acid sequence: CASSPGTGGQNIQYF.

This clonotype was picked up a small number of times. CDR3 nucleotide sequence: TGCAGTGTCCCTCCCAGGGGGCGGAGCCAACAAGAGACCCAGTACTTC. This sequence encodes CSVPPRGRSQQETQYF. The chain couples TRBV20-1 to TRBJ2-5; 8 bases fit TRBD1. J was trimmed by 2 bases and V by 7 bases; bases with no gene match: 15. The CDR3 consists of 16 residues. The germline gives CDR1 DFQATT, CDR2 SNEGSKA (reference sequence).

This rearrangement joins TRBV7-9 to TRBJ1-5, with D hard to call. The length of the CDR3 is 16 residues. Germline V CDR1 and CDR2: SEHNR, FQNEAQ (reference sequence). The V end was cut by 7 bases, the J end by 1 base, with 17 bases between. The CDR3 nucleotides read TGTGCCAGCACCTCAGACCGTATTGAGAGCAATCAGCCCCAGCATTTT. Its protein is CASTSDRIESNQPQHF.

This clonotype was seen once. The chain joins TRBV29-1 to TRBJ2-3, with 7 bases fitting TRBD2. Germline CDR1 and CDR2: SQVTM and ANQGSEA. The CDR3 is 14 amino acids. The ends lost 3 bases at V and 2 bases at J; junction bases unmatched: 5. Written as DNA, the CDR3 is TGCAGCGTTGATGGGACTATGGACACAGATACGCAGTATTTT. Protein product: CSVDGTMDTDTQYF.